These T cell receptor beta chains were read from a single sample in a study of blood T cell repertoires in COVID-19. TCRdb's copy holds only in-frame clones and misses some; the assay was immunoSEQ multiplex PCR. The sample lists approximately 46,000 clones, 81% occurring once. Material: peripheral blood. The receptors stem from a woman of 80 years or more with COVID-19, enrolled during active disease. CDR3s include the opening cysteine and the closing phenylalanine or tryptophan. The D gene is left open where the match is weak. Clone sizes are given selectively: once, few, many, or a class where the clone is expanded.

D: NA; V: TRBV9; size: NA; J: TRBJ2-7; CDR3: CASSVVDSSYEQYF; DNA: TGTGCCAGCAGCGTAGTTGACAGCTCCTACGAGCAGTACTTC
D: NA; V: TRBV27; size: NA; J: TRBJ2-1; CDR3: CASSYPQGAEQFF; DNA: TGTGCCAGCAGTTACCCACAGGGAGCTGAGCAGTTCTTC
D: NA; V: TRBV7-3; size: NA; J: TRBJ1-5; CDR3: CASSRVPGEPQHF; DNA: TGTGCCAGCAGCCGGGTCCCTGGCGAGCCCCAGCATTTT
D: TRBD2; V: TRBV11-2; size: NA; J: TRBJ2-1; CDR3: CASSKRTSGSMNEQFF; DNA: TGTGCCAGCAGCAAACGGACTAGCGGGAGCATGAATGAGCAGTTCTTC
D: NA; V: TRBV19; size: NA; J: TRBJ1-5; CDR3: CASSMRGGLSGNQPQHF; DNA: TGTGCCAGTAGTATGAGGGGGGGGCTGTCGGGCAATCAGCCCCAGCATTTT
D: TRBD2; V: TRBV5-1; size: NA; J: TRBJ2-7; CDR3: CASSLEAGLGSYEQYF; DNA: TGCGCCAGCAGCTTGGAAGCGGGACTAGGGTCCTACGAGCAGTACTTC
D: TRBD2; V: TRBV10-2; size: NA; J: TRBJ2-7; CDR3: CASSDVGGGLSYEQYF; DNA: TGCGCCAGCAGTGATGTCGGCGGGGGTCTATCCTACGAGCAGTACTTC
D: NA; V: TRBV7-9; size: NA; J: TRBJ2-4; CDR3: CASSFWPDGSGKNIQYF; DNA: TGTGCCAGCAGCTTTTGGCCCGATGGCAGTGGCAAAAACATTCAGTACTTC
D: TRBD1; V: TRBV27; size: NA; J: TRBJ2-5; CDR3: CASSLDRVKETQYF; DNA: TGTGCCAGCAGTTTAGACAGGGTAAAGGAGACCCAGTACTTC
D: NA; V: TRBV28; size: NA; J: TRBJ2-6; CDR3: CASSLGHISGANVLTF; DNA: TGTGCCAGCAGTCTCGGACATATCTCTGGGGCCAACGTCCTGACTTTC
D: TRBD2; V: TRBV6-5; size: NA; J: TRBJ2-5; CDR3: CASSLLAGGETQYF; DNA: TGTGCCAGCAGCCTCCTAGCGGGAGGGGAGACCCAGTACTTC
D: NA; V: TRBV6-5; size: NA; J: TRBJ1-3; CDR3: CASRQIGSSGNTIYF; DNA: TGTGCCAGCAGACAGATCGGGAGCTCTGGAAACACCATATATTTT
D: NA; V: TRBV5-1; size: NA; J: TRBJ2-7; CDR3: CASSLGPASSEQYF; DNA: TGCGCCAGCAGCCTGGGCCCCGCCTCGAGCGAGCAGTACTTC
D: NA; V: TRBV18; size: NA; J: TRBJ1-4; CDR3: CASSPTRDTEPNEKLFF; DNA: TGTGCCAGCTCACCAACCCGGGACACTGAACCTAATGAAAAACTGTTTTTT
D: NA; V: TRBV6-2/TRBV6-3; size: NA; J: TRBJ2-5; CDR3: CASSRTGETQYF; DNA: TGTGCCAGCAGCCGCACCGGGGAGACCCAGTACTTC
D: NA; V: TRBV6-4; size: NA; J: TRBJ2-1; CDR3: CASSVNLVQNEQFF; DNA: TGTGCCAGCAGCGTGAACCTAGTCCAAAATGAGCAGTTCTTC
D: NA; V: TRBV3-1/TRBV3-2; size: NA; J: TRBJ2-7; CDR3: CASSQVNIAYEQYF; DNA: TGTGCCAGCAGCCAAGTCAATATAGCCTACGAGCAGTACTTC
D: TRBD1; V: TRBV2; size: NA; J: TRBJ2-1; CDR3: CASSEVGQISSYNEQFF; DNA: TGTGCCAGCAGTGAAGTGGGACAGATCAGCTCCTACAATGAGCAGTTCTTC
D: NA; V: TRBV30; size: NA; J: TRBJ1-2; CDR3: CAWSVPGGGPNYGYTF; DNA: TGTGCCTGGAGTGTCCCGGGGGGGGGACCTAACTATGGCTACACCTTC
D: TRBD2; V: TRBV3-1/TRBV3-2; size: NA; J: TRBJ2-7; CDR3: CASSQASGGPYEQYF; DNA: TGTGCCAGCAGCCAAGCTAGCGGGGGGCCCTACGAGCAGTACTTC
D: NA; V: TRBV19; size: NA; J: TRBJ2-3; CDR3: CASMYSSTDTQYF; DNA: TGTGCCAGTATGTACTCGAGCACAGATACGCAGTATTTT
D: TRBD1; V: TRBV7-9; size: NA; J: TRBJ1-5; CDR3: CASSPGTGYNQPQHF; DNA: TGTGCCAGCAGCCCCGGGACAGGATACAATCAGCCCCAGCATTTT
D: TRBD2; V: TRBV28; size: NA; J: TRBJ2-3; CDR3: CASTVGTSGRTDTQYF; DNA: TGTGCCAGCACTGTTGGGACTAGCGGACGCACAGATACGCAGTATTTT
D: TRBD2; V: TRBV7-2; size: NA; J: TRBJ2-7; CDR3: CASSLGTSVHEQYF; DNA: TGTGCCAGCAGCTTAGGGACTAGCGTTCACGAGCAGTACTTC
D: TRBD2; V: TRBV18; size: NA; J: TRBJ2-5; CDR3: CASSPPGLAGRGTQYF; DNA: TGTGCCAGCTCACCACCGGGACTAGCGGGAAGGGGAACCCAGTACTTC
D: TRBD1; V: TRBV4-1; size: NA; J: TRBJ2-7; CDR3: CASSQAGTGGYEQYF; DNA: TGCGCCAGCAGCCAAGCCGGGACAGGGGGCTACGAGCAGTACTTC
D: TRBD2; V: TRBV27; size: NA; J: TRBJ2-7; CDR3: CASSLTTSGSYEQYF; DNA: TGTGCCAGCAGTTTAACTACTAGCGGGTCCTACGAGCAGTACTTC
D: NA; V: TRBV19; size: once; J: TRBJ1-1; CDR3: CASTDLRGTEAFF; DNA: TGTGCCAGTACCGATCTGAGAGGCACTGAAGCTTTCTTT
D: NA; V: TRBV5-5; size: NA; J: TRBJ2-7; CDR3: CASSLAGEQYF; DNA: TGTGCCAGCAGCTTGGCGGGCGAGCAGTACTTC
D: TRBD1; V: TRBV7-8; size: NA; J: TRBJ2-1; CDR3: CASSTGQYLSYNEQFF; DNA: TGTGCCAGCAGCACGGGACAGTACCTCTCCTACAATGAGCAGTTCTTC
D: NA; V: TRBV19; size: NA; J: TRBJ1-5; CDR3: CASSITGTYSNQPQHF; DNA: TGTGCCAGTAGTATAACAGGGACCTATAGCAATCAGCCCCAGCATTTT
D: NA; V: TRBV3-1/TRBV3-2; size: NA; J: TRBJ2-5; CDR3: CASSQFRETQYF; DNA: TGTGCCAGCAGCCAATTTCGGGAGACCCAGTACTTC
D: NA; V: TRBV6-5; size: NA; J: TRBJ2-1; CDR3: CASRARRIDNEQFF; DNA: TGTGCCAGCAGAGCCCGGCGGATTGACAATGAGCAGTTCTTC
D: NA; V: TRBV19; size: NA; J: TRBJ2-7; CDR3: CASREQGSSYEQYF; DNA: TGTGCCAGTAGGGAACAGGGTAGCTCCTACGAGCAGTACTTC
D: NA; V: TRBV25-1; size: once; J: TRBJ2-7; CDR3: CASLAATPPYEQYF; DNA: TGTGCCAGCTTAGCTGCTACACCTCCCTACGAGCAGTACTTC
D: TRBD1; V: TRBV6-5; size: NA; J: TRBJ1-1; CDR3: CASSRQGGGYTEAFF; DNA: TGTGCCAGCAGCCGACAGGGAGGAGGGTACACTGAAGCTTTCTTT
D: NA; V: TRBV10-3; size: NA; J: TRBJ1-1; CDR3: CAISESGGAGAFF; DNA: TGTGCCATCAGTGAGTCGGGTGGAGCGGGAGCTTTCTTT
D: NA; V: TRBV7-8; size: NA; J: TRBJ2-2; CDR3: CASSLYRNTGELFF; DNA: TGTGCCAGCAGCTTATACAGGAACACCGGGGAGCTGTTTTTT
D: NA; V: TRBV11-2; size: few; J: TRBJ1-1; CDR3: CASSSRLNTEAFF; DNA: TGTGCCAGCAGCTCTAGGTTGAACACTGAAGCTTTCTTT
D: TRBD1; V: TRBV5-1; size: NA; J: TRBJ2-7; CDR3: CASSLTGGATYEQYF; DNA: TGCGCCAGCAGCTTAACAGGGGGCGCAACCTACGAGCAGTACTTC
D: NA; V: TRBV27; size: NA; J: TRBJ2-1; CDR3: CASTGRDPGSYNEQFF; DNA: TGTGCCAGCACGGGGCGGGATCCCGGCTCCTACAATGAGCAGTTCTTC
D: NA; V: TRBV19; size: NA; J: TRBJ1-6; CDR3: CASSSPDSNSPLHF; DNA: TGTGCCAGTAGTAGCCCGGACAGTAATTCACCCCTCCACTTT
D: NA; V: TRBV6-5; size: NA; J: TRBJ2-6; CDR3: CASSYSSSGANVLTF; DNA: TGTGCCAGCAGTTACTCGAGCTCTGGGGCCAACGTCCTGACTTTC
D: NA; V: TRBV6-2/TRBV6-3; size: NA; J: TRBJ2-1; CDR3: CASSYLAERSQFF; DNA: TGTGCCAGCAGTTACCTCGCGGAACGTTCGCAGTTCTTC